This entry lists 17 T cell receptor beta chains sequenced from one sample in a study of T cells in Graves' hyperthyroidism and ophthalmopathy. Amplification of TCR beta CDR3 regions used RNA as the template. HTBI primers drove first-round RT-PCR of the TCR CDR3. Each CDR3 protein gets one entry after TCRdb re-called the multiplex PCR reads with MiXCR. The top ten clones hold around 30% of a sample with about 300,000 distinct CDR3 sequences, under 30% of them seen once. The sequenced sample consisted of blood. The receptors were sampled from a man aged 40-49 years with Graves' hyperthyroidism that later progressed to Graves' ophthalmopathy.

The chain joins TRBV6-2 or TRBV6-3 to TRBJ2-5, with 9 nucleotides matching TRBD2. CDR3 size: 14 residues. The junction had 3 bases not matched to a gene; V was cut back by 0 bases and J by 7 bases. Per germline, CDR1 MNHEY and CDR2 SVGEGT. The CDR3 DNA sequence: TGTGCCAGCAGTTACTCGAGACTAGCGGCGACCCAGTACTTC. This gives the protein CASSYSRLAATQYF.

This clonotype was counted only a few times. A much larger clone lies one base from this, so it may be a read error. V usage is TRBV18 and J usage is TRBJ1-2; D gene ambiguous. Trimming took off 4 bases at V and 10 bases at J, with 16 bases between the two ends. This CDR3 has 13 residues. The V gene's germline CDR1 is KGHSH and CDR2 LQKENI. The CDR3 region has the DNA TGTGCCAGCTCACTAGACATAGTAAACCTCTACACCTTC. Its protein product is CASSLDIVNLYTF.

The chain uses TRBV12-3 or TRBV12-4 and TRBJ1-1; 7 bases align to TRBD1. Trimming cost V 6 bases and J 5 bases; bases outside gene matches: 18. The CDR3 sequence is 17 residues long. The CDR3 sequence: CASRQNRGPGELTEAFF. CDR3 nucleotides: TGTGCCAGCAGGCAAAACAGGGGACCAGGGGAGCTGACTGAAGCTTTCTTT.

The chain has TRBV6-1 and TRBJ2-2; D may match TRBD1 or TRBD2 (5 bases each). The CDR3 sequence is 17 residues long. V was cut by 6 bases and J by 4 bases, with 21 bases left in between. Per germline, CDR1 MNHNS and CDR2 SASEGT. Here the CDR3 reads CASSRGLGVFGTGELFF. The CDR3 region has the DNA TGTGCCAGCAGCCGAGGGTTGGGGGTTTTTGGCACCGGGGAGCTGTTTTTT.

This clonotype was found many times. J is TRBJ2-7 and V is TRBV7-8; TRBD1 matches 7 bases. Trimming cost V 1 base and J 6 bases; bases outside gene matches: 9. Germline loops: CDR1 SGHVS, CDR2 FQNEAQ. The CDR3 is 15 amino acids. The CDR3 DNA is TGTGCCAGCAGCTTAGAGGGGGCCGCTTACGCCGAGCAGTACTTC. Its protein product is CASSLEGAAYAEQYF. The full variable domain, in which reference TRBV7-8 and TRBJ2-7 provide the parts outside the CDR3, is GAGVSQSPRYKVAKRGQDVALRCDPISGHVSLFWYQQALGQGPEFLTYFQNEAQLDKSGLPSDRFFAERPEGSVSTLKIQRTQQEDSAVYLCASSLEGAAYAEQYFGPGTRLTVT.

This clonotype was found many times. The chain couples TRBV24-1 to TRBJ2-5, with TRBD2 matching 8 bases. The CDR3 has 15 residues. Germline trimming cut 4 bases from V and 4 bases from J; bases unmatched to any gene: 7. Germline CDR1 KGHDR, CDR2 SFDVKD. Here the CDR3 DNA reads TGTGCCACCAGTGACTCGGGGGGGCCCACAGAGACCCAGTACTTC. Translated: CATSDSGGPTETQYF.

This clonotype showed up just a few times. The V gene is TRBV20-1, the J gene TRBJ2-7; D is possibly TRBD2 (6 bases). Trimming took 0 bases from V and 3 from J, leaving 9 bases between them. Germline V gene sequence: CDR1 DFQATT, CDR2 SNEGSKA (reference sequence). The CDR3 consists of 13 residues. The CDR3 sequence: CSARELGGYEQYF. The CDR3 coding sequence is TGCAGTGCTAGAGAATTGGGGGGCTACGAGCAGTACTTC.

This chain joins TRBV12-3 or TRBV12-4 and TRBJ1-1; D is unclear. V lost 8 bases to trimming and J lost 7 bases, with 11 bases between them. This CDR3 contains 11 residues. The CDR3, as DNA: TGTGCCAGCCGGGCAAGATATGAAGCTTTCTTT. Amino acids: CASRARYEAFF.

This chain uses TRBV6-2 or TRBV6-3 with TRBJ1-5; TRBD1 might be the D (6 bases). The CDR3 runs 13 residues. Deletions cut 6 bases from V and 5 bases from J, with 11 bases between. Germline lookup yields CDR1 MNHEY and CDR2 SVGEGT. CDR3 coding DNA: TGTGCCAGCAGCCCGAACAGGGATCAGCCCCAGCATTTT. It yields the protein CASSPNRDQPQHF.

The J gene is TRBJ1-6, the V gene TRBV15; D ambiguous. Germline V gives CDR1 LNHNV, CDR2 YYDKDF (reference sequence). Trimming cost V 3 bases and J 7 bases, with 4 bases left between them. This CDR3 has 12 residues. In DNA form, the CDR3 reads TGTGCCACCAGCAGGATAAATTCACCCCTCCACTTT. It codes for CATSRINSPLHF.

The CDR3 spells CALGQANTGELFF. The CDR3 bases are TGTGCCTTGGGACAAGCGAACACCGGGGAGCTGTTTTTT. V is TRBV30 and J is TRBJ2-2; a weak D match, TRBD1 (6 bases). The V end was cut by 7 bases, the J end by 0 bases, with 9 bases between. CDR1 is GTSNPN and CDR2 is SVGIG in the germline V gene (reference sequence). There are 13 residues in the CDR3.

The chain is built from TRBV7-2 and TRBJ2-5; 7 bases agree with TRBD1. Per germline, CDR1 SGHTA and CDR2 FQGNSA. The trim removed 1 base at V and 1 base at J, leaving 3 bases unmatched. The CDR3 has 15 amino acids. DNA of the CDR3: TGTGCCAGCAGCTTAGTAGACAGGGCCCAAGAGACCCAGTACTTC. Residues: CASSLVDRAQETQYF.

This chain connects TRBV15 to TRBJ2-7; possible D gene TRBD1, 6 bases. The CDR3 has 14 residues. V was trimmed by 1 base and J by 2 bases, leaving 9 bases between them. Germline assignment: CDR1 LNHNV and CDR2 YYDKDF (reference sequence). CDR3 in amino acids: CATSRVAGAYEQYF. The DNA for the CDR3 is TGTGCCACCAGCAGAGTTGCAGGGGCCTACGAGCAGTACTTC.

This clonotype showed up many times. This rearrangement joins TRBV18 to TRBJ2-7; 8 bases line up with TRBD2. There are 15 residues in the CDR3. CDR1 and CDR2 from the germline V gene are KGHSH and LQKENI. V gave up 4 bases and J gave up 3 bases; unmatched junction bases: 8. For the CDR3, the DNA is TGTGCCAGCTCACGACAAGGGACTAGGGGCTACGAGCAGTACTTC. Amino acid sequence: CASSRQGTRGYEQYF.

The chain uses TRBV12-3 or TRBV12-4 and TRBJ2-5; 10 positions agree with TRBD1. Trimming took 4 bases from V and 10 from J; bases not matched to a gene: 6. The CDR3 consists of 13 residues. The CDR3 DNA sequence: TGTGCCAGCAGTTCCCCCGGACAGGGGGGCCAGTACTTC. Translation gives CASSSPGQGGQYF.

This clonotype was recorded many times. The chain links TRBV6-1 to TRBJ2-5; 9 nucleotides align to TRBD1. This CDR3 spans 15 amino acids. The junction had 6 bases not matched to a gene; V was cut back by 2 bases and J by 5 bases. Germline values: CDR1 MNHNS, CDR2 SASEGT. CDR3 loop: CASSESGDRAETQYF. CDR3 bases: TGTGCCAGCAGTGAATCGGGGGACAGGGCGGAGACCCAGTACTTC.

This chain uses TRBV6-2 or TRBV6-3 with TRBJ1-2, with unresolved D. V gave up 5 bases and J gave up 4 bases, with 20 bases separating them. Germline V lookup: CDR1 MNHEY, CDR2 SVGEGT. This CDR3 contains 16 residues. CDR3 nucleotide sequence: TGTGCCAGCAGTCGGGGTCGAGGGTCCTGGGGCTATGGCTACACCTTC. Translating it yields CASSRGRGSWGYGYTF.